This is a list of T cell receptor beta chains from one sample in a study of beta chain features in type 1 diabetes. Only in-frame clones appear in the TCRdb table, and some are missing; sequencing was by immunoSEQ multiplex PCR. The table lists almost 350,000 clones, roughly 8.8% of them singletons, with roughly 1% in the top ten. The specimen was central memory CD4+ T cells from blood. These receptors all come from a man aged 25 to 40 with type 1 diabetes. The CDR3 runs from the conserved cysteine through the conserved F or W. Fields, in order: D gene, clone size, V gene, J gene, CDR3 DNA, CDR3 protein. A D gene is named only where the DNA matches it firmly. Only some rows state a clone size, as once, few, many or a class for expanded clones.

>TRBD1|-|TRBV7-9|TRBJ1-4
TGTGCCAGCTCCCGGGACAGAGTTAATGAAAAACTGTTTTTT
CASSRDRVNEKLFF
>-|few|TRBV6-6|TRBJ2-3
TGTGCCAGCAGTCCACTGAGAGAGACAGATACGCAGTATTTT
CASSPLRETDTQYF
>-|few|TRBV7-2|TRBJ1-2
TGTGCCAGCAGATGGACGGCTAACTATGGCTACACCTTC
CASRWTANYGYTF
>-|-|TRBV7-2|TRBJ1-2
TGTGCCAGCAGCAGGGGAACTCATGGCTACACCTTC
CASSRGTHGYTF
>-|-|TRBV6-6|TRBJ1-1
TGTGCCAGCAATCGAGTGGGAGACACTGAAGCTTTCTTT
CASNRVGDTEAFF
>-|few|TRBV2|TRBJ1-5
TGTGCCAGCAGTGGTCAGGGTGGCAATCAGCCCCAGCATTTT
CASSGQGGNQPQHF
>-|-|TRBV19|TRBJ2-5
TGTGCCAGTAGCATAATGTGGGGAGAGACCCAGTACTTC
CASSIMWGETQYF
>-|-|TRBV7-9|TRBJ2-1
TGTGCCAGCAGTGTCTATGAGCAGTTCTTC
CASSVYEQFF
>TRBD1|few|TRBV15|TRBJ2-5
TGTGCCACCAGCAGAACGGGACAGTCGCCTCAAGAGACCCAGTACTTC
CATSRTGQSPQETQYF
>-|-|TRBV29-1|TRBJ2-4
TGCAGCGTGAGGGGGGAAATAGCCAAAAACATTCAGTACTTC
CSVRGEIAKNIQYF
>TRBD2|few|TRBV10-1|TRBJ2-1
TGCGCCAGCAGTGAGTCTCGGACTAGCGGGGGGAATGAGCAGTTCTTC
CASSESRTSGGNEQFF
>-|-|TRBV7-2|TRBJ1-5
TGTGCCAGCAGCTTACGGGGTCAGCCCCAGCATTTT
CASSLRGQPQHF
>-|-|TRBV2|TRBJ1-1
TGTGCCAGTTTCGGACAGCTGAACACTGAAGCTTTCTTT
CASFGQLNTEAFF
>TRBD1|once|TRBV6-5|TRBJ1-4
TGTGCCAGCAGGCGGACAGGGAGGGAAAAACTGTTTTTT
CASRRTGREKLFF
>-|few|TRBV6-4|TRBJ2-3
TGTGCCAGCAGCCCCGAAGGCCAGGGCACAGATACGCAGTATTTT
CASSPEGQGTDTQYF
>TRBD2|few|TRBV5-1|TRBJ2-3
TGCGCCAGCAGCTCACAGCGGGGGGGCCACAATACGCAGTATTTT
CASSSQRGGHNTQYF
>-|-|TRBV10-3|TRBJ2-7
TGTGCCACACGGGACGGAATCTACGAGCAGTACTTC
CATRDGIYEQYF
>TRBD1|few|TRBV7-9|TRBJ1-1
TGTGCCAGCAGCGAAATAGGGGGCCCAAGACAGTTGAACACTGAAGCTTTCTTT
CASSEIGGPRQLNTEAFF
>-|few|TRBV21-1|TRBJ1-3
TGTGCCAGCAGCGCCATAAAACATCCTCGTCGGGGAAACACCATATATTTT
CASSAIKHPRRGNTIYF
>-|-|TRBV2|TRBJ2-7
TGTGCCAGCAGTGATGGCCAGGGCAGGGAGTACTTC
CASSDGQGREYF
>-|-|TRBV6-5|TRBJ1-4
TGTGCCAGCAGTTACGGGGCCCCTAAGGCGGATGAAAAACTGTTTTTT
CASSYGAPKADEKLFF
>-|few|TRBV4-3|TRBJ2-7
TGCGCCAGCAGCCAAGATGGAATGAGCATCGGCGAGCAGTACTTC
CASSQDGMSIGEQYF
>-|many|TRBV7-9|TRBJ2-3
TGTGCCAGCAGCTTTAGTGACACAGATACGCAGTATTTT
CASSFSDTDTQYF
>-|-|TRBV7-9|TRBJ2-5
TGTGCCAGCAGCTTATATGTGGGGGGCAGTCTCCAAGAGACCCAGTACTTC
CASSLYVGGSLQETQYF
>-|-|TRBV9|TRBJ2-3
TGTGCCAGCAGCGTCTCTGGCGGATCTAGCACAGATACGCAGTATTTT
CASSVSGGSSTDTQYF
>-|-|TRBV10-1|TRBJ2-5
TGCGCCAGCAGTGAAGGAGCAGGGAGTTTGGAGACCCAGTACTTC
CASSEGAGSLETQYF
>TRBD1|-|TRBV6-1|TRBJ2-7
TGTGCCAGCAGTGCAACCGGGACAGACCTCTACGAGCAGTACTTC
CASSATGTDLYEQYF
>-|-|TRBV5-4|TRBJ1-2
TGTGCCAGCAGCTTGGAGGGGTATGGCTACACCTTC
CASSLEGYGYTF
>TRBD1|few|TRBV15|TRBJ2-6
TGTGCCACCAGCAGAGACTTGGGACAGGGAAACTCTGGGGCCAACGTCCTGACTTTC
CATSRDLGQGNSGANVLTF
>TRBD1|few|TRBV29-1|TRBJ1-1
TGCAGCGTGGGACAGGGAAAGGGGACTGAAGCTTTCTTT
CSVGQGKGTEAFF